The 17 T cell receptor beta chains presented below share a single source sample, sequenced in a study of T cell responses to AZD1222 COVID-19 vaccine. The protocol was immunoSEQ multiplex PCR, while the TCRdb copy is restricted to in-frame clones and leaves out a portion. The sample carries about 150,000 clones, around 94% recorded once. This specimen consisted of peripheral blood, obtained on day 0 of AZD1222 vaccination. All receptors come from an adult in good health.

This clone was observed a handful of times. V gene TRBV6-4 combines with J gene TRBJ2-1; the match to TRBD1 covers 8 bases. V was pared by 5 bases and J by 3 bases, with 9 bases of the junction left unmatched. CDR1 MRHNA and CDR2 SNTAGT come from the germline V gene. The CDR3 loop spans 16 amino acids. CDR3 sequence: CASSNTDRADYNEQFF. CDR3 DNA: TGTGCCAGCAGTAACACGGACAGGGCGGACTACAATGAGCAGTTCTTC.

CDR3: CASSLVQGGGNTIYF. As DNA, the CDR3 is TGTGCCAGCAGCTTAGTTCAGGGAGGAGGAAACACCATATATTTT. J is TRBJ1-3 and V is TRBV7-8; TRBD1 is a possible D gene (5 bases). V was trimmed by 1 base and J by 4 bases, leaving 11 bases between them. The V gene's germline CDR1 is SGHVS and CDR2 FQNEAQ. The CDR3 consists of 15 residues.

The chain combines TRBV19 with TRBJ2-5, with a tentative D call TRBD1 (6 bases). Trimming left V 5 bases short and J 3 bases short, with 10 bases between. The CDR3 has 13 residues. Germline V gene lookup returns CDR1 LNHDA and CDR2 SQIVND (reference sequence). CDR3 sequence (DNA): TGTGCCAGTAGTGTGGACAGTGAAGAGACCCAGTACTTC. It is translated as CASSVDSEETQYF.

CDR3 in DNA: TGCAGTGCCAGGACAGGAAGTGGGGCTTTCTTT. Its translation: CSARTGSGAFF. The V call is TRBV20-1, the J call TRBJ1-1, with TRBD1 identical over 7 bases. Trimming took 6 bases from V and 11 from J; bases not matched to a gene: 9. Germline CDR1 is DFQATT and CDR2 is SNEGSKA (reference sequence). This CDR3 has 11 amino acids.

This clone was recorded a few times. The chain is built from TRBV6-4 and TRBJ2-7; 9 bases map to TRBD2. This CDR3 has 14 residues. Per the germline V gene, CDR1 is MRHNA and CDR2 is SNTAGT. V dropped 6 bases and J dropped 4; count of bases not matched to a gene: 7. CDR3: CASSWVAGEYEQYV. For the CDR3, the DNA is TGTGCCAGCAGCTGGGTAGCGGGAGAGTACGAGCAGTACGTC.

The V and J genes are TRBV5-1 and TRBJ1-1; unclear D gene. The CDR3 is 13 amino acids. Germline V CDR1 and CDR2: SGHRS, YFSETQ. V was pared by 2 bases and J by 5 bases, with 10 bases between. CDR3 DNA: TGCGCCAGCAGCTTTAACGGGTTTACTGAAGCTTTCTTT. This gives the protein CASSFNGFTEAFF.

The chain combines TRBV7-2 with TRBJ2-3, with 8 bases lining up with TRBD2. There are 15 residues in the CDR3. With V trimmed by 1 base and J by 1 base, 1 base remained unmatched. The germline V gene has CDR1 SGHTA and CDR2 FQGNSA. The chain's CDR3 is CASSLVRGGTDTQYF. The CDR3 DNA reads as TGTGCCAGCAGCTTAGTGCGGGGGGGCACAGATACGCAGTATTTT.

This clone appeared a single time. The chain carries TRBV4-1 and TRBJ1-5, with D unresolved. The V gene lost 5 bases and the J gene lost 0 bases, with 11 bases spanning the gap. The germline V gene encodes CDR1 MGHRA and CDR2 YSYEKL. The CDR3 has 15 amino acids. As DNA, the CDR3 is TGCGCCAGCAGCGGAACCACCCGTAGCAATCAGCCCCAGCATTTT. This gives the protein CASSGTTRSNQPQHF.

The chain uses TRBV5-8 and TRBJ1-5; no clear D. This CDR3 has 14 residues. The germline V and J ends were trimmed by 4 bases and 1 base, with 9 bases remaining between them. Germline V CDR1 and CDR2: SGHTS, YDEGEE. The DNA for the CDR3 is TGTGCCAGCAGCGCCCCGTGGAGCAATCAGCCCCAGCATTTT. This codes for CASSAPWSNQPQHF.

This chain connects TRBV19 to TRBJ1-2, with 7 bases that match TRBD1. CDR3 length equals 13 residues. CDR1 is LNHDA and CDR2 is SQIVND in the germline V gene (reference sequence). V shed 5 bases, J shed 5 bases, and the junction held 5 bases outside the gene matches. The CDR3 DNA reads TGTGCCAGTAGTGCGACAGGGAGATATGGCTACACCTTC. It encodes CASSATGRYGYTF.

V is TRBV4-1 and J is TRBJ1-4; unclear D gene. CDR3 length: 13 amino acids. Germline V gene sequence: CDR1 MGHRA, CDR2 YSYEKL. The V gene lost 1 base and the J gene lost 7 bases, with 7 bases spanning the gap. This CDR3 reads CASSQGTGEKLFF. CDR3 DNA sequence: TGCGCCAGCAGCCAAGGGACGGGTGAAAAACTGTTTTTT.

CDR3 residues: CASSLVLGDTEAFF. The CDR3 nucleotides read TGCGCCAGCAGCTTGGTTCTCGGCGACACTGAAGCTTTCTTT. The chain links TRBV5-1 to TRBJ1-1; D gene ambiguous. Germline-derived CDR1 and CDR2 are SGHRS and YFSETQ. Trimming took off 0 bases at V and 3 bases at J, with 9 bases between the two ends. The CDR3 has 14 residues.

This sequence joins TRBV5-1 and TRBJ2-5; the D gene could be TRBD1 or TRBD2 (5 bases each). This CDR3 region has 15 residues. Germline V lookup: CDR1 SGHRS, CDR2 YFSETQ. Trimming removed 8 bases from V and 0 bases from J, with 17 bases in between. The CDR3 coding sequence is TGCGCCAGTAATTACAACGGGGCGGACCAAGAGACCCAGTACTTC. Its translation: CASNYNGADQETQYF.

The chain is built from TRBV2 and TRBJ1-5; no definite D call. Germline V gene sequence: CDR1 SNHLY, CDR2 FYNNEI. Trimming shortened V by 8 bases and J by 0 bases, and 11 bases separated the two germline ends. CDR3 length equals 14 residues. For the CDR3, the DNA is TGTGCCAGCTCACCAGAGTATAGCAATCAGCCCCAGCATTTT. Encoded protein: CASSPEYSNQPQHF.

The V and J genes are TRBV10-3 and TRBJ1-4; D is undetermined. The V and J ends lost 6 bases and 0 bases respectively, with 8 bases between them. This CDR3 is built from 14 residues. Germline CDR1 is ENHRY and CDR2 is SYGVKD. The CDR3 DNA follows: TGTGCCATCAGGGCCGGGGCAACTAATGAAAAACTGTTTTTT. Amino acids: CAIRAGATNEKLFF.

J is TRBJ1-4 and V is TRBV7-9; D is perhaps TRBD1 (6 bases). Trimming pared 5 bases from V and 8 bases from J, leaving 12 bases between. This CDR3 has 13 amino acids. Germline CDR1 reads SEHNR; CDR2 reads FQNEAQ (reference sequence). DNA of the CDR3: TGTGCCAGCAGCCAACAGGGTCAGGAAAAACTGTTTTTT. The encoded protein is CASSQQGQEKLFF.

This chain uses TRBV5-1 with TRBJ2-1; the match to TRBD2 covers 7 bases. Germline-derived CDR1 and CDR2 are SGHRS and YFSETQ. The CDR3 has 15 amino acids. V gave up 0 bases and J gave up 5 bases; unmatched junction bases: 5. CDR3 coding DNA: TGCGCCAGCAGCTTGGTTAGCGGGCCACACAATGAGCAGTTCTTC. Its protein is CASSLVSGPHNEQFF.